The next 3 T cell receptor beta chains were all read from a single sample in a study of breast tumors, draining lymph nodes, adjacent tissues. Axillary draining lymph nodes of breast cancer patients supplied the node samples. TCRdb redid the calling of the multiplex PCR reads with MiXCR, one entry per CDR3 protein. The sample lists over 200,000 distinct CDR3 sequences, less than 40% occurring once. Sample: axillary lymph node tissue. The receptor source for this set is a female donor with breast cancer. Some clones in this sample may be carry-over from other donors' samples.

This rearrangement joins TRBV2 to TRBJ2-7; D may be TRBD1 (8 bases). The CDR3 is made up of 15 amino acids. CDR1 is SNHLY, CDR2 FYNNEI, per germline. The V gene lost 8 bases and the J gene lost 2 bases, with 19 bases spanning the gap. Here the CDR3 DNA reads TGTGCCAGCCGATCAGGGGGCGGGGGAGCCTACGAGCAGTACTTC. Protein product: CASRSGGGGAYEQYF.

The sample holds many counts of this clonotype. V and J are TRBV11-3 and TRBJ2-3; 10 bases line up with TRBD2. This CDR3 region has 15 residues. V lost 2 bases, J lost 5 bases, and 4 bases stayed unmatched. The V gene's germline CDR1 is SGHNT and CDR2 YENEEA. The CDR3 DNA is TGTGCCAGCAGCTTACTAGCGGGAGCCGGAGATACGCAGTATTTT. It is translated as CASSLLAGAGDTQYF.

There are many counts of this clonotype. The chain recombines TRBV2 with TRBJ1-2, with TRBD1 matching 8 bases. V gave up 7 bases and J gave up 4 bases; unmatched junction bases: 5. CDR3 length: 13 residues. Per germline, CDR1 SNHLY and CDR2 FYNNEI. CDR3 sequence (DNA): TGTGCCAGCACGGTAACAGGGGGCTATGGCTACACCTTC. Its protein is CASTVTGGYGYTF.